The clone carrying this TCR beta chain showed up many times. Its antigen is currently unknown. Per germline, CDR1 MDHEN and CDR2 SYDVKM. This CDR3 is 17 amino acids long. The J segment lost 6 bases and the V segment lost 3 bases, leaving 15 bases of the junction unmatched. The data are from a study of T cell repertoires in cytomegalovirus infection. Study details: It can be stated that public TCR beta signatures indicated CMV infection as well as a matching HLA type. Study-wide findings and caveats: Dominating the ex vivo response were TCR beta clonotypes that were CMV-specific and HLA-C-restricted. Accumulated public TCR beta family frequency recognized individuals carrying CMV together with the relevant HLA.

Each CDR3 protein is one row after TCRdb ran MiXCR on the reads. The repertoire holds fewer than 550,000 distinct CDR3 sequences, about 15% seen once, with about 24% in the top ten. Input material: CD8+ T cells from PBMCs. The clonotype comes from a human donor in good health (CMV status not recorded). Some clones in this sample may be carry-over from other donors' samples. The V call is TRBV28, the J call TRBJ2-3; 7 bases match TRBD2. The CDR3 sequence is CASSFLAEGRHGDTQYF. For the CDR3, the DNA is TGTGCCAGCAGTTTCCTAGCGGAGGGAAGACACGGGGATACGCAGTATTTT.